This T cell receptor beta chain stems from a study of T-cell reconstitution after alpha-beta-depleted transplantation in children. Molecular barcoding with unique molecular identifiers was used for the TCRbeta library. A single record per CDR3 protein comes from TCRdb applying MiXCR to the PCR reads. The data show about 460,000 distinct CDR3 sequences, over 9.5% seen once. The germline V and J ends were trimmed by 5 bases and 4 bases, with 10 bases remaining between them. This CDR3 contains 13 residues. CDR1 LNHDA and CDR2 SQIVND come from the germline V gene (reference sequence). The starting material was PBMCs, obtained before TCRalphabeta/CD19-depleted stem cell transplant. This chain links TRBV19 with TRBJ2-3; D is possibly TRBD2 (5 bases). The TCR was taken from a child under 10 years old with inherited bone marrow failure, due to receive a stem cell transplant. CDR3 DNA: TGTGCCAGTAGTCAGTGGGAGTCAGATACGCAGTATTTT. Translation gives CASSQWESDTQYF.